The 19 T cell receptor beta chains in this list originate from one sample, sequenced in a study of cytomegalovirus exposure and HLA in healthy donors. The PCR contained 60 Vbeta and 13 Jbeta primers. Method: immunoSEQ multiplex PCR; TCRdb's copy keeps in-frame clones and lacks some. This repertoire shows over 100,000 clones, approximately 76% found once; its top ten account for roughly 8%. The sample comprised PBMCs. The receptor source for this set is a woman aged 45-60 years in good health and CMV-seropositive.

The chain couples TRBV11-3 to TRBJ2-3; TRBD1 aligns across 7 bases. Germline-derived CDR1 and CDR2 are SGHNT and YENEEA. V was pared by 2 bases and J by 9 bases, with 2 bases of the junction left unmatched. The CDR3 is 12 amino acids. In DNA, the CDR3 is TGTGCCAGCAGCTTACAAGGGGGCACGCAGTATTTT. Translation: CASSLQGGTQYF.

The chain joins TRBV12-5 to TRBJ2-5; 8 bases fit TRBD1. The J call may be in error: the DNA end matches TRBJ2-7 better. The CDR3 runs to 17 residues. Germline loops: CDR1 LGHNT, CDR2 FRNRAP. The CDR3 nucleotides read TGTGCTAGTGGTTTGCTAAGATCAGGGGGCTCTCTCTACGAGCAGTACTTC. It encodes CASGLLRSGGSLYEQYF.

The rearrangement uses TRBV6-6 and TRBJ2-1, with 8 positions matching TRBD2. V lost 5 bases to trimming and J lost 6 bases; unmatched junction nucleotides: 9. The V gene's germline CDR1 is MNHNY and CDR2 SVGAGI (reference sequence). This CDR3 is built from 15 residues. The CDR3 DNA reads as TGTGCCAGCAGTGTGACTAGCGAGACGGGCAATGAGCAGTTCTTC. This sequence encodes CASSVTSETGNEQFF.

The chain couples TRBV5-1 to TRBJ2-3, with D perhaps TRBD1 (5 bases). Trimming pared 4 bases from V and 1 base from J, leaving 19 bases between. The length of the CDR3 is 17 residues. Looked up from germline, CDR1 is SGHRS and CDR2 is YFSETQ. The CDR3 nucleotides are TGCGCCAGCAGCCCCACCCCGAAAGGGGCGCGCACAGATACGCAGTATTTT. This gives the protein CASSPTPKGARTDTQYF.

This clone was seen a handful of times. V gene TRBV11-3 combines with J gene TRBJ2-7; the match to TRBD2 covers 11 bases. The CDR3 consists of 19 residues. Germline V gives CDR1 SGHNT, CDR2 YENEEA. V trimming: 2 bases; J trimming: 0 bases; junction bases outside the gene matches: 12. The CDR3 bases are TGTGCCAGCAGCTTAACGTTGGGACTAGCGGTGCGGAGCTCCTACGAGCAGTACTTC. It codes for CASSLTLGLAVRSSYEQYF.

The chain recombines TRBV9 with TRBJ1-5; 7 bases map to TRBD1. The CDR3 loop spans 17 amino acids. The germline gives CDR1 SGDLS, CDR2 YYNGEE. With 3 bases clipped from V and 1 base from J, the junction kept 10 bases outside the gene matches. As DNA, the CDR3 is TGTGCCAGCAGCGGCGATGCGAGGGGGCAGAGCAATCAGCCCCAGCATTTT. It is translated as CASSGDARGQSNQPQHF. The full variable domain, with the rest looked up from reference TRBV9 and TRBJ1-5, is DSGVTQTPKHLITATGQRVTLRCSPRSGDLSVYWYQQSLDQGLQFLIQYYNGEERAKGNILERFSAQQFPDLHSELNLSSLELGDSALYFCASSGDARGQSNQPQHFGDGTRLSIL.

V gene TRBV6-6 combines with J gene TRBJ2-3; 12 bases line up with TRBD2. Per germline, CDR1 MNHNY and CDR2 SVGAGI (reference sequence). This CDR3 has 14 amino acids. V lost 5 bases to trimming and J lost 8 bases; unmatched junction nucleotides: 5. CDR3 DNA sequence: TGTGCCAGCAGTCGACTAGCGGGGGAAGGTACGCAGTATTTT. Amino acid sequence: CASSRLAGEGTQYF.

This sequence joins TRBV2 and TRBJ2-1; TRBD2 agrees at 7 bases. V shed 8 bases and J 9 bases; nucleotides not matched to a gene: 16. This CDR3 has 15 amino acids. Per germline, CDR1 SNHLY and CDR2 FYNNEI. The CDR3 loop is CASSPGLPSLGEQFF. The CDR3 nucleotides read TGTGCCAGCTCGCCGGGACTACCTTCCCTTGGTGAGCAGTTCTTC. Full variable domain (missing parts from reference TRBV2 and TRBJ2-1): EPEVTQTPSHQVTQMGQEVILRCVPISNHLYFYWYRQILGQKVEFLVSFYNNEISEKSEIFDDQFSVERPDGSNFTLKIRSTKLEDSAMYFCASSPGLPSLGEQFFGPGTRLTVL.

CDR3 sequence reads: CASSPRYRTNTEAFF. The CDR3 region has the DNA TGTGCCAGCAGCCCAAGGTACAGAACGAACACTGAAGCTTTCTTT. The gene calls are TRBV5-4 and TRBJ1-1; no clear D. The CDR3 totals 15 residues. Germline V gene sequence: CDR1 SGHNT, CDR2 YYREEE (reference sequence). The V end was cut by 4 bases, the J end by 1 base, with 14 bases between. The variable domain in full, completed from reference TRBV5-4 and TRBJ1-1, reads ETGVTQSPTHLIKTRGQQVTLRCSSQSGHNTVSWYQQALGQGPQFIFQYYREEENGRGNFPPRFSGLQFPNYSSELNVNALELDDSALYLCASSPRYRTNTEAFFGQGTRLTVV.

The chain is built from TRBV14 and TRBJ2-1; a possible D gene is TRBD1 (6 bases). This CDR3 has 13 residues. V lost 2 bases and J 8 bases, leaving 10 bases between the germline ends. Germline CDR1 is SGHDN and CDR2 is FVKESK. This CDR3 is CASSQNRVDEQFF. CDR3 nucleotide sequence: TGTGCCAGCAGCCAAAACAGGGTCGATGAGCAGTTCTTC.

This chain joins TRBV5-1 and TRBJ2-2; 14 bases are a match to TRBD2. Germline CDR1 reads SGHRS; CDR2 reads YFSETQ. The V and J ends lost 4 bases and 7 bases, in that order; junction bases with no gene match: 6. The CDR3 extends over 16 amino acids. This chain's CDR3 is CASSPWTSGRSGELFF. In DNA form, the CDR3 reads TGCGCCAGCAGCCCTTGGACTAGCGGGAGGAGCGGGGAGCTGTTTTTT.

The chain has TRBV5-4 and TRBJ2-3; 11 nucleotides match TRBD2. CDR1 is SGHNT, CDR2 YYREEE, per germline (reference sequence). The CDR3 length is 16 residues. The trim removed 4 bases at V and 5 bases at J, leaving 9 bases unmatched. The CDR3: CASSKTSGAGGDTQYF. CDR3 in DNA: TGTGCCAGCAGCAAGACTAGCGGGGCGGGGGGAGATACGCAGTATTTT. Variable domain in full (rest from reference TRBV5-4 and TRBJ2-3): ETGVTQSPTHLIKTRGQQVTLRCSSQSGHNTVSWYQQALGQGPQFIFQYYREEENGRGNFPPRFSGLQFPNYSSELNVNALELDDSALYLCASSKTSGAGGDTQYFGPGTRLTVL.

The chain couples TRBV6-6 to TRBJ1-1; D is ambiguous. The CDR3 sequence is 11 residues long. Trimming stripped 11 bases from V and 1 base from J, with 8 bases between. CDR1 MNHNY and CDR2 SVGAGI come from the germline V gene (reference sequence). CDR3 region: CAANTNTEAFF. The CDR3 DNA is TGTGCCGCCAACACGAACACTGAAGCTTTCTTT.

This clone was found a few times. The genes are TRBV2 and TRBJ1-6; 9 bases agree with TRBD1. V gave up 2 bases and J gave up 14 bases; unmatched junction bases: 4. This CDR3 region has 13 residues. Germline V lookup: CDR1 SNHLY, CDR2 FYNNEI. CDR3 sequence reads: CASSELDRGSLHF. Here the CDR3 DNA reads TGTGCCAGCAGTGAACTCGACAGGGGGTCCCTCCACTTT.

The gene calls are TRBV18 and TRBJ2-2, with D possibly being TRBD2 (6 bases). Germline V gene lookup returns CDR1 KGHSH and CDR2 LQKENI. The CDR3 spans 15 residues. V shed 5 bases and J shed 0 bases, with 10 bases lying between them. DNA for the CDR3: TGTGCCAGCTCATACGGGAGCCCGAACACCGGGGAGCTGTTTTTT. Translating gives CASSYGSPNTGELFF.

This clone was found a few times. The genes are TRBV27 and TRBJ2-3; D gene uncertain. CDR1 is MNHEY, CDR2 SMNVEV, per germline (reference sequence). Between the trimmed V and J ends, which lost 5 bases and 1 base, there was a span of 16 bases. CDR3 length: 16 amino acids. The CDR3 spells CASSAAIAPRTDTQYF. The CDR3 DNA reads as TGTGCCAGCAGTGCCGCAATAGCTCCGCGCACAGATACGCAGTATTTT.

V gene TRBV29-1 combines with J gene TRBJ2-3; 13 bases are a match to TRBD2. The CDR3 consists of 15 residues. Germline CDR1 SQVTM, CDR2 ANQGSEA. The V gene end was trimmed by 6 bases and the J gene end by 1 base; junction bases not matched to a gene: 4. The DNA for the CDR3 is TGCAGCGTCGATGGACTAGCGGGAGGCACAGATACGCAGTATTTT. Translating it yields CSVDGLAGGTDTQYF.

The chain recombines TRBV2 with TRBJ2-3; 7 bases align to TRBD2. Trimming removed 4 bases from V and 6 bases from J; junction bases left unmatched: 7. Germline V gene data show CDR1 as SNHLY and CDR2 as FYNNEI. The CDR3 runs to 14 residues. CDR3 amino acids: CASSVRTSLDTQYF. For the CDR3, the DNA is TGTGCCAGCAGTGTCCGGACTAGTTTGGATACGCAGTATTTT.

This clone was counted a few times. This chain uses TRBV5-1 with TRBJ2-7; 9 bases map to TRBD1. The CDR3 covers 14 residues. CDR1 SGHRS and CDR2 YFSETQ come from the germline V gene. The V segment lost 4 bases and the J segment 4 bases; nucleotides outside the gene matches: 6. CDR3 DNA: TGCGCCAGCAGCACTGGGACAGGGCCTTACGAGCAGTACTTC. Amino acids: CASSTGTGPYEQYF.